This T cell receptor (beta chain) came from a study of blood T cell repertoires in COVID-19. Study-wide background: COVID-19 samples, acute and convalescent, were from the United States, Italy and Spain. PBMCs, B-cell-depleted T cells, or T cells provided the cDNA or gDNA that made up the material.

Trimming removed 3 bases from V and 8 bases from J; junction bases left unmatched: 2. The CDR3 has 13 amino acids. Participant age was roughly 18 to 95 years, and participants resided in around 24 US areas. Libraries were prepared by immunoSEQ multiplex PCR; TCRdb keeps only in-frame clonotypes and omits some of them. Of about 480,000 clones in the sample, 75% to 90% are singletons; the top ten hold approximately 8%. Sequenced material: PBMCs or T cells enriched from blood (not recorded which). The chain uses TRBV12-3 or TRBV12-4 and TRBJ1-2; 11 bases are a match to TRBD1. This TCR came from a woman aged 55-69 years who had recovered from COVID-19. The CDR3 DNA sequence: TGTGCCAGCAGTTTTGGGACAGGGGGAGGCTACACCTTC. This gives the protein CASSFGTGGGYTF.